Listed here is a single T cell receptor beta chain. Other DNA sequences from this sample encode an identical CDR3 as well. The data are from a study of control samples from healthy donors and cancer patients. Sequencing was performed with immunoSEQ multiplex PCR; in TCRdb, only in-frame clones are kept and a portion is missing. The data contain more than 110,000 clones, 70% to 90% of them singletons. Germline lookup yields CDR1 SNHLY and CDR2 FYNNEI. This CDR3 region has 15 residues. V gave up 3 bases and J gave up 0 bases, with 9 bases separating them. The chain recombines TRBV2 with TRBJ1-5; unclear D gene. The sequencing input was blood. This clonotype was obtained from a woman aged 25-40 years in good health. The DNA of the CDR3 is TGTGCCAGCAGTGACGAGGGCTATAGCAATCAGCCCCAGCATTTT. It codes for CASSDEGYSNQPQHF.